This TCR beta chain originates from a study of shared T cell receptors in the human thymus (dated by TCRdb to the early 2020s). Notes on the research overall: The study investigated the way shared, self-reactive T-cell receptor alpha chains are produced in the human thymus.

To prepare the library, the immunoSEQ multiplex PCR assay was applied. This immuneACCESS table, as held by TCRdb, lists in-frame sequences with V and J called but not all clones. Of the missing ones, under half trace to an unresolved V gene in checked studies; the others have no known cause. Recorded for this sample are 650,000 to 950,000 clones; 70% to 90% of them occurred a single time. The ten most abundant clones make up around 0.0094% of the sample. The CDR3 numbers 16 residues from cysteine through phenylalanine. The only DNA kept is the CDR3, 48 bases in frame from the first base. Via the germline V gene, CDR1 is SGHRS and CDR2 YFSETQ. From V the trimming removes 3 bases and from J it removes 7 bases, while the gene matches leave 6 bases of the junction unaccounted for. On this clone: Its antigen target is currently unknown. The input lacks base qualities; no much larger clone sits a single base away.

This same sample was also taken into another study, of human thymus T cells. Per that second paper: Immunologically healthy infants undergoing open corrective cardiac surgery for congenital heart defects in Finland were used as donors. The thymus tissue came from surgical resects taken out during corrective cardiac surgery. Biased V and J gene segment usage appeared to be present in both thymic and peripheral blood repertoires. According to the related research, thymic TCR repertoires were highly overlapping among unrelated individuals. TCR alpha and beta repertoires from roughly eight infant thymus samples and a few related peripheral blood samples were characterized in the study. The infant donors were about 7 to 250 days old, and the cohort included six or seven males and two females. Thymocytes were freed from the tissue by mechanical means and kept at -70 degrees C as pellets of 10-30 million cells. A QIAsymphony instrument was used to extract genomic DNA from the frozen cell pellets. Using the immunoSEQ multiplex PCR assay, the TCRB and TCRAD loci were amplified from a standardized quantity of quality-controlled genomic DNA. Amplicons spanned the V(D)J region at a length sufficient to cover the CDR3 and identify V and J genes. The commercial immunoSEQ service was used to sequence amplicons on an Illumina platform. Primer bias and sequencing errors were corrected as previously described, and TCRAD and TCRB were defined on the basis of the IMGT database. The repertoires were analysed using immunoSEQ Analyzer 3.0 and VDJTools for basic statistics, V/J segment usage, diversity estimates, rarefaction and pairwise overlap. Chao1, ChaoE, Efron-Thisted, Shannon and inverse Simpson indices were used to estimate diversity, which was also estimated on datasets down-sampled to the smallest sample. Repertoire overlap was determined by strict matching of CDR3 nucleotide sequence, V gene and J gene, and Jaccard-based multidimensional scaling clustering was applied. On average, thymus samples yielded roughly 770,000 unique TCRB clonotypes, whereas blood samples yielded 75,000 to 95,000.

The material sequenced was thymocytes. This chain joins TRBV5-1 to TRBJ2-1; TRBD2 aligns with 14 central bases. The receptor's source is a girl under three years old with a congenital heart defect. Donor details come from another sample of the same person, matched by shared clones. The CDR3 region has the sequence CASSSRLAGGVNEQFF. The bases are TGCGCCAGCAGCTCTCGACTAGCGGGGGGGGTAAATGAGCAGTTCTTC.